In its sample, the clone carrying this TCR beta chain was seen once. Its antigen is currently unknown. These data belong to a study of T cell clonotyping in hematopoietic cell transplantation. V lost 2 bases and J 6 bases, leaving 11 bases between the germline ends. The CDR3 has 14 amino acids. Germline assignment: CDR1 SGHTA and CDR2 FQGNSA. Assay: immunoSEQ multiplex PCR; the TCRdb copy retains only in-frame clones and omits some. Of roughly 44,000 clones listed, 95% are singletons. Findings and limits, study-wide: After transplant, recipient diversity fell while pathologically expanded clonotypes grew through day 180. Higher Inverse Simpson Index values in graft donor and pretransplant recipient predicted broader posttransplant TCR diversity. At the given depth, recipient repertoires were over 97% de novo clonotypes.

Material: peripheral blood mononuclear cells. The chain uses TRBV7-2 and TRBJ1-5; D gene unclear. The receptor was isolated from a man aged 30-40 years in good health. Some clones in this sample may be carry-over from other donors' samples. The CDR3 region is CASSLSPRGQPQHF. Here the CDR3 DNA reads TGTGCCAGCAGCTTATCCCCTCGGGGTCAGCCCCAGCATTTT. Complete variable domain (other parts from reference TRBV7-2 and TRBJ1-5): GAGVSQSPSNKVTEKGKDVELRCDPISGHTALYWYRQSLGQGLEFLIYFQGNSAPDKSGLPSDRFSAERTGGSVSTLTIQRTQQEDSAVYLCASSLSPRGQPQHFGDGTRLSIL.